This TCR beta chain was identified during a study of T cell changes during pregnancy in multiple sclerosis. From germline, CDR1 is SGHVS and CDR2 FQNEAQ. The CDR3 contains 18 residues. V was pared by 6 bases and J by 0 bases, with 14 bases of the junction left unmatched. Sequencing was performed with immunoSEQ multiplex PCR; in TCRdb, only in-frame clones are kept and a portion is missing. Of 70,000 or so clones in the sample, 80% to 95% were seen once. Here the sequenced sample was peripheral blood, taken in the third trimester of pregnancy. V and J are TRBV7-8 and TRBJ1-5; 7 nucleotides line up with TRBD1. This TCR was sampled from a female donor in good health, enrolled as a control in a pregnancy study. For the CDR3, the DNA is TGTGCCAGCAGTCCCGGGACAGCTAGTATGTATAGCAATCAGCCCCAGCATTTT. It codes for CASSPGTASMYSNQPQHF. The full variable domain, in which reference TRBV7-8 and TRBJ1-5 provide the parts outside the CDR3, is GAGVSQSPRYKVAKRGQDVALRCDPISGHVSLFWYQQALGQGPEFLTYFQNEAQLDKSGLPSDRFFAERPEGSVSTLKIQRTQQEDSAVYLCASSPGTASMYSNQPQHFGDGTRLSIL.